Sequencing of this T cell receptor (beta chain) was carried out in a study of shared clonotypes between healthy human individuals. CD45RO-negative, CCR7-positively selected cells formed the naive CD8 fraction, excluding terminally differentiated effector memory CD45RA+ cells. Genomic DNA (from each subset) was split evenly across several immunoSEQ plates. As handled by the study authors: Quality scores were absent from the junction-only immunoSEQ sequences, so filtering differed. Produced via immunoSEQ multiplex PCR; TCRdb's table is partial and in-frame only. Clone size and V and J calls were adopted from that table, with D and trimming inferred from the DNA. The sample lists roughly 570,000 clones, roughly 98% occurring once. What was sequenced was naive CD8+ T cells sorted from blood. The receptor was derived from a man aged 25-45 years in good health.

CDR3 nucleotides: TGCGCCAGCAGCCCCGGACAGGGAGTGGGTGGCTACACCTTC. It encodes CASSPGQGVGGYTF. V usage is TRBV5-1 and J usage is TRBJ1-2; TRBD1 agrees at 8 bases. V was clipped by 4 bases and J by 7 bases; unmatched bases: 9. Germline CDR1 reads SGHRS; CDR2 reads YFSETQ. The CDR3 has 14 amino acids.